This T cell receptor beta chain was recovered during a study of control samples from healthy donors and cancer patients. Sequenced by immunoSEQ multiplex PCR; TCRdb stores in-frame clones only, minus some. The sample has 190,000 or so clones, 90% to 95% seen once. In germline, CDR1 is MDHEN, CDR2 SYDVKM. The V end lost 3 bases, the J end lost 5 bases, and 8 bases lay between the germline ends. CDR3 length: 14 residues. The source is a man younger than 30 in good health. The rearrangement links TRBV28 to TRBJ1-6; D gene ambiguous. Sequencing input: blood. In nucleotides, the CDR3 is TGTGCCAGCAGTTTTGGACGGAATAATTCACCCCTCCACTTT. As protein: CASSFGRNNSPLHF.